The sequence of this TCR beta chain was determined in a study of Ad26.COV2.S vaccination and SARS-CoV-2 variants. Findings of the study overall: Using TCR breadth and depth analyses may have led to underestimated total T cell responses. Comparability of non-spike TCR breadth was observed across vaccine and placebo recipients.

On this clone: Antigen specificity is unknown.

TCRdb's copy holds only in-frame clones and misses some; the assay was immunoSEQ multiplex PCR. Found here are about 420,000 clones, around 87% of them singletons; the top ten hold roughly 4%. As for treatment: approximately 18 received Ad26.COV2.S at low or high dose, single or two shots; a few received placebo; per-sample allocation not given. Day 63 following the first vaccine or placebo injection was when the samples were taken. Expression of Wuhan-strain SARS-CoV-2 spike came from the Ad26 vector that formed the vaccine. Germline V gene data show CDR1 as LGHNA and CDR2 as YNFKEQ. V was trimmed by 4 bases and J by 3 bases, leaving 9 bases between them. The CDR3 covers 14 residues.

This TCR was recovered from a person between 18 and 60 years old who received the Ad26.COV2.S COVID-19 vaccine or a placebo. The sequencing used peripheral blood, collected in a trial of Ad26.COV2.S vaccine versus placebo. The chain has TRBV4-2 and TRBJ1-4; D is uncertain. The chain's CDR3 is CASSRRAANEKLFF. CDR3 coding DNA: TGTGCCAGCAGCCGGCGGGCGGCTAATGAAAAACTGTTTTTT.